The rows below give T cell receptor beta chains drawn from one sample of a study of shared T cell receptors in the human thymus. Assay: immunoSEQ multiplex PCR; the TCRdb copy retains only in-frame clones and omits some. The sample has under 700,000 clones, about 84% seen once. These same data were also listed under a study on human thymus T cells.

Sequenced material: thymocytes. All receptors come from a boy younger than two with a congenital heart defect. Both conserved end residues are part of each CDR3. D genes are given only for firm matches. Size is omitted from some rows. Given values are once, few, many or a class for expanded clones.

j_gene | v_gene | d_gene | len | abundance | CDR3aa | CDR3nt
TRBJ2-7 | TRBV25-1 | TRBD2 | 17 | . | CASSEGRGLAENYEQYF | TGTGCCAGCAGTGAAGGGAGGGGACTAGCGGAGAACTACGAGCAGTACTTC
TRBJ1-4 | TRBV5-1 | TRBD1 | 14 | . | CASSLGQGIEKLFF | TGCGCCAGCAGCTTGGGACAGGGGATTGAAAAACTGTTTTTT
TRBJ2-7 | TRBV4-2 | TRBD1 | 18 | . | CASSQGQGAFDLPYEQYF | TGTGCCAGCAGCCAAGGACAGGGGGCGTTCGATCTCCCCTACGAGCAGTACTTC
TRBJ2-7 | TRBV5-6 | TRBD2 | 15 | . | CASSPQREGPYEQYF | TGTGCCAGCAGCCCCCAGCGGGAGGGCCCGTACGAGCAGTACTTC
TRBJ1-4 | TRBV7-8 | . | 16 | once | CASSDQSPQGGEKLFF | TGTGCCAGCAGCGACCAAAGCCCGCAGGGTGGGGAAAAACTGTTTTTT
TRBJ1-2 | TRBV4-3 | . | 14 | . | CASSQVQGNYGYTF | TGCGCCAGCAGCCAAGTACAGGGCAACTATGGCTACACCTTC
TRBJ2-7 | TRBV6-1 | . | 13 | . | CASKYAADYEQYF | TGTGCCAGCAAGTATGCGGCCGACTACGAGCAGTACTTC
TRBJ1-2 | TRBV5-4 | . | 14 | . | CASSFDWGGRGYTF | TGTGCCAGCAGCTTTGACTGGGGGGGAAGGGGCTACACCTTC
TRBJ2-2 | TRBV27 | . | 12 | . | CASSTSPGELFF | TGTGCCAGCAGTACTAGCCCCGGGGAGCTGTTTTTT
TRBJ2-3 | TRBV7-9 | TRBD1 | 15 | . | CASSLAGTGSDTQYF | TGTGCCAGCAGCTTAGCGGGGACAGGTTCGGATACGCAGTATTTT
TRBJ2-7 | TRBV5-6 | TRBD2 | 15 | . | CASSLGAGRLYEQYF | TGTGCCAGCAGCTTGGGAGCGGGAAGATTATACGAGCAGTACTTC
TRBJ2-5 | TRBV5-1 | TRBD2 | 17 | . | CASSLRLAGAIRETQYF | TGCGCCAGCAGCTTGCGACTAGCGGGAGCAATTCGGGAGACCCAGTACTTC
TRBJ1-1 | TRBV7-2 | . | 15 | . | CASSLGAGEETEAFF | TGTGCCAGCAGCTTAGGTGCCGGGGAGGAAACTGAAGCTTTCTTT
TRBJ2-3 | TRBV7-2 | TRBD1 | 16 | . | CASSLEGAVRADTQYF | TGTGCCAGCAGCTTAGAGGGGGCGGTGAGGGCAGATACGCAGTATTTT
TRBJ2-1 | TRBV21-1 | . | 17 | . | CASSDKHQGSSYNEQFF | TGTGCCAGCAGCGATAAGCATCAGGGAAGCTCCTACAATGAGCAGTTCTTC
TRBJ2-7 | TRBV14 | TRBD2 | 13 | few | CASSLAGSYEQYF | TGTGCCAGCAGCCTAGCGGGGTCCTACGAGCAGTACTTC
TRBJ1-5 | TRBV28 | . | 15 | once | CASRPRAGVRQPQHF | TGTGCCAGCAGACCCCGCGCGGGGGTAAGGCAGCCCCAGCATTTT
TRBJ2-7 | TRBV7-9 | TRBD2 | 18 | . | CASSLEGSKRECPYEQYF | TGTGCCAGCAGCTTAGAGGGGTCAAAGCGGGAGTGCCCCTACGAGCAGTACTTC
TRBJ1-2 | TRBV28 | . | 15 | . | CASSLRGGDMIGYTF | TGTGCCAGCAGTCTCCGGGGAGGGGATATGATAGGCTACACCTTC
TRBJ2-5 | TRBV7-2 | TRBD1 | 14 | . | CASSPRQGQETQYF | TGTGCCAGCAGCCCACGACAGGGCCAAGAGACCCAGTACTTC
TRBJ2-7 | TRBV7-3 | . | 13 | once | CASSPQGHDEQYF | TGTGCCAGCAGCCCCCAGGGACACGACGAGCAGTACTTC
TRBJ2-3 | TRBV14 | TRBD2 | 13 | . | CASRESGGDTQYF | TGTGCCAGCAGGGAATCGGGAGGGGATACGCAGTATTTT
TRBJ1-3 | TRBV14 | . | 17 | . | CASSRSDRSHSGNTIYF | TGTGCCAGCAGCCGATCCGACAGGTCCCACTCTGGAAACACCATATATTTT
TRBJ1-3 | TRBV21-1 | . | 16 | few | CASSKSEERAGNTIYF | TGTGCCAGCAGCAAATCGGAGGAGAGGGCTGGAAACACCATATATTTT
TRBJ2-3 | TRBV19 | . | 13 | few | CASSRSGTDTQYF | TGTGCCAGTAGTCGCTCAGGGACAGATACGCAGTATTTT
TRBJ2-7 | TRBV5-1 | . | 15 | . | CASSLAREDSYEQYF | TGCGCCAGCAGCTTGGCGCGGGAAGACTCCTACGAGCAGTACTTC
TRBJ2-7 | TRBV29-1 | TRBD1 | 17 | . | CSVRTGPFDLDAYEQYF | TGCAGCGTGAGGACAGGGCCATTTGATTTGGATGCCTACGAGCAGTACTTC
TRBJ2-7 | TRBV4-3 | TRBD2 | 17 | . | CASSQGVPTSGTYEQYF | TGCGCCAGCAGCCAAGGGGTCCCGACTAGCGGGACCTACGAGCAGTACTTC
TRBJ2-7 | TRBV19 | TRBD2 | 15 | few | CASSILAGRTYEQYF | TGTGCCAGTAGTATCTTAGCGGGACGGACCTACGAGCAGTACTTC
TRBJ2-7 | TRBV5-6 | TRBD1 | 15 | . | CASSLTAGGIYEQYF | TGTGCCAGCAGCTTGACGGCAGGGGGCATCTACGAGCAGTACTTC
TRBJ2-6 | TRBV25-1 | TRBD1 | 18 | . | CASSESGQGPSGANVLTF | TGTGCCAGCAGTGAATCGGGACAGGGGCCGTCTGGGGCCAACGTCCTGACTTTC
TRBJ2-2 | TRBV18 | . | 13 | . | CASSEGHPGELFF | TGTGCCAGCTCCGAGGGCCACCCCGGGGAGCTGTTTTTT
TRBJ2-7 | TRBV12-5 | . | 14 | . | CASGLVDRSYEQYF | TGTGCTAGTGGTTTGGTCGACAGGTCCTACGAGCAGTACTTC
TRBJ2-7 | TRBV9 | TRBD2 | 14 | once | CASSVIAGAYEQYF | TGTGCCAGCAGCGTTATAGCGGGGGCCTACGAGCAGTACTTC
TRBJ2-1 | TRBV6-4 | TRBD1 | 16 | . | CASSDSTGGLMNEQFF | TGTGCCAGCAGTGACTCGACAGGGGGGCTGATGAATGAGCAGTTCTTC
TRBJ2-7 | TRBV28 | TRBD2 | 12 | . | CAIGREGNEQYF | TGTGCCATTGGACGGGAGGGGAACGAGCAGTACTTC
TRBJ2-3 | TRBV27 | TRBD2 | 18 | few | CASSFANGASGSTDTQYF | TGTGCCAGCAGTTTCGCAAACGGGGCTAGCGGGAGCACAGATACGCAGTATTTT
TRBJ2-1 | TRBV1 | . | 16 | . | CTSSQKTRGPNNEQFF | TGCACCAGCAGCCAAAAGACCAGGGGGCCCAACAATGAGCAGTTCTTC
TRBJ2-7 | TRBV7-6 | . | 13 | . | CASSTYPPYEQYF | TGTGCCAGCAGCACATACCCCCCCTACGAGCAGTACTTC
TRBJ2-7 | TRBV28 | TRBD2 | 15 | . | CASSFVGRAYYEQYF | TGTGCCAGCAGTTTTGTAGGGAGGGCCTACTACGAGCAGTACTTC
TRBJ2-1 | TRBV30 | TRBD2 | 17 | . | CACRGTSGRWNYNEQFF | TGTGCCTGCCGGGGGACTAGCGGGAGGTGGAACTACAATGAGCAGTTCTTC
TRBJ1-4 | TRBV4-3 | . | 17 | . | CASSQDSREGTNEKLFF | TGCGCCAGCAGCCAAGATAGCAGGGAAGGGACTAATGAAAAACTGTTTTTT
TRBJ2-2 | TRBV28 | . | 15 | . | CASSLPKRTTGELFF | TGTGCCAGCAGTCTCCCTAAGCGAACGACCGGGGAGCTGTTTTTT
TRBJ2-1 | TRBV4-3 | TRBD2 | 14 | . | CASSQERGDNEQFF | TGCGCCAGCAGCCAAGAGCGGGGGGACAATGAGCAGTTCTTC
TRBJ2-1 | TRBV29-1 | TRBD2 | 14 | . | CSVLLAGPYNEQFF | TGCAGCGTATTACTAGCGGGACCCTACAATGAGCAGTTCTTC
TRBJ1-1 | TRBV28 | TRBD1 | 14 | . | CASSSYRGSTEAFF | TGTGCCAGCAGTTCCTACAGGGGTAGCACTGAAGCTTTCTTT
TRBJ2-1 | TRBV18 | TRBD1 | 20 | . | CASSPPGAGQGPKETYEQFF | TGTGCCAGCTCACCACCGGGAGCGGGACAGGGTCCAAAAGAGACTTATGAGCAGTTCTTC
TRBJ1-5 | TRBV5-1 | . | 15 | few | CASSLDPDSNQPQHF | TGCGCCAGCAGCTTGGATCCAGATAGCAATCAGCCCCAGCATTTT
TRBJ2-1 | TRBV5-1 | TRBD1 | 16 | few | CASSFFQGDGTYEQFF | TGCGCCAGCAGCTTTTTTCAGGGGGACGGGACATATGAGCAGTTCTTC
TRBJ2-7 | TRBV11-2 | . | 12 | . | CASSLVGDEQYF | TGTGCCAGCAGCTTAGTCGGGGACGAGCAGTACTTC
TRBJ2-5 | TRBV7-8 | . | 13 | . | CASSVFPGETQYF | TGTGCCAGCAGCGTATTCCCCGGAGAGACCCAGTACTTC
TRBJ2-1 | TRBV27 | TRBD2 | 12 | . | CARASGSNEQFF | TGTGCCAGGGCTAGCGGGAGTAATGAGCAGTTCTTC
TRBJ2-1 | TRBV4-1 | TRBD2 | 14 | . | CASSQKLGAGAGFF | TGCGCCAGCAGCCAAAAGCTAGGAGCGGGAGCGGGGTTCTTC
TRBJ1-1 | TRBV28 | . | 14 | . | CASRTPGRVTEAFF | TGTGCCAGCAGGACCCCCGGGAGGGTCACTGAAGCTTTCTTT
TRBJ1-2 | TRBV4-3 | TRBD1 | 17 | . | CASSQDKGTGGFCGYTF | TGCGCCAGCAGCCAAGATAAAGGGACAGGGGGCTTTTGTGGCTACACCTTC
TRBJ1-2 | TRBV19 | . | 13 | . | CASSIAGDHGYTF | TGTGCCAGTAGTATAGCAGGCGACCATGGCTACACCTTC
TRBJ2-1 | TRBV4-1 | TRBD2 | 15 | . | CASSLSGRAFDEQFF | TGCGCCAGCAGTCTTAGCGGGAGGGCCTTCGATGAGCAGTTCTTC